The sequence of this TCR beta chain was determined in a study of blood T cell repertoires in COVID-19. Profiled with immunoSEQ multiplex PCR; TCRdb holds only in-frame clones, not every one. The table has about 170,000 clones, about 88% seen once. This CDR3 is built from 15 residues. Germline values: CDR1 LNHNV, CDR2 YYDKDF (reference sequence). V lost 5 bases, J lost 5 bases, and 9 bases stayed unmatched. Sequences were obtained from PBMCs or T cells enriched from blood (not recorded which). The chain employs TRBV15 and TRBJ2-7; TRBD1 matches 10 bases. The sequence derives from a woman between 18 and 29 years old who had recovered from COVID-19. This CDR3 reads CATSVSGTGVHEQYF. CDR3 in DNA: TGTGCCACCAGCGTCTCCGGGACAGGGGTCCACGAGCAGTACTTC.